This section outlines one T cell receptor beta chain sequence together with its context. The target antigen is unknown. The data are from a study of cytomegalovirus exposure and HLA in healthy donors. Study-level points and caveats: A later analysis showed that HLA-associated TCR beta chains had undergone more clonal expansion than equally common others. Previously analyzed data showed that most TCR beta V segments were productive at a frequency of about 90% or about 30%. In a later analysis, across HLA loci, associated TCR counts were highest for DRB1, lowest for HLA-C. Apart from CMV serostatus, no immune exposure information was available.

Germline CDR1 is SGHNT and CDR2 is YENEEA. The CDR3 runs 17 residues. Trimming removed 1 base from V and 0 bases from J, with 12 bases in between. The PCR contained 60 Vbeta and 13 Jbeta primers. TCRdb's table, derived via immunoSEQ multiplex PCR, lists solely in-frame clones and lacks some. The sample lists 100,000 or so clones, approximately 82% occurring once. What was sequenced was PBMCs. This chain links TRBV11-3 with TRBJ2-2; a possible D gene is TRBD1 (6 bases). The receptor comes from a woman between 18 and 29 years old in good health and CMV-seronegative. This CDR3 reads CASSLGPGDTNTGELFF. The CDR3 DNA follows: TGTGCCAGCAGCTTAGGACCTGGGGACACGAACACCGGGGAGCTGTTTTTT.